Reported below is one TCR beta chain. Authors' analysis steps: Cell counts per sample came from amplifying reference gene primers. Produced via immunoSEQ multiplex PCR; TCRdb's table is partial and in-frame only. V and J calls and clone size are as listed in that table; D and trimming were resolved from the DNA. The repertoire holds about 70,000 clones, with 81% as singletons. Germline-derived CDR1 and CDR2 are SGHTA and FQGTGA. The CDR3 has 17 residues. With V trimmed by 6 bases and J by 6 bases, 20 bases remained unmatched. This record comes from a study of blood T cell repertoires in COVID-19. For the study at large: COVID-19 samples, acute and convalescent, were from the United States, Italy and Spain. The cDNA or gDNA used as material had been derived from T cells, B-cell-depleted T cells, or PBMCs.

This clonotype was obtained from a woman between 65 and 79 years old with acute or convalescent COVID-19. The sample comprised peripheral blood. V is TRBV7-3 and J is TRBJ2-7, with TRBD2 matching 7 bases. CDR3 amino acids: CASRPTGGTGPTIEQYF. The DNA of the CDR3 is TGTGCCAGCAGGCCTACCGGGGGGACCGGGCCCACCATCGAGCAGTACTTC.